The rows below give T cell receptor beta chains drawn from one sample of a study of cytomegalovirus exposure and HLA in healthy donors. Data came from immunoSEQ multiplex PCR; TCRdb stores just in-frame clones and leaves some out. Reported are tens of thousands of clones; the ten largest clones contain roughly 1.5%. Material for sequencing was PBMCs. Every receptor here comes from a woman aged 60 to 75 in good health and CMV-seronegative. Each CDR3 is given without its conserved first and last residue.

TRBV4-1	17	ASSQEGTSGILSYNEQF
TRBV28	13	ASSSSGLAGYEQY
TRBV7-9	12	ASSRLEYQETQY
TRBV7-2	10	ASSPFYYEQY
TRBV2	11	ASSEDRVREQF
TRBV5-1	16	ASSLEPSGRVGSGEQF
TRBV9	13	ASSVELAGYNEQF
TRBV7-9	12	ANSLGTSGTEQY
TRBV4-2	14	ASSQEVLAGYNEQF
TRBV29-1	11	SGGDFYTNEQF
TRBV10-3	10	SSGTAPETQY
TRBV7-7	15	ASSFFSAAGMNTEAF
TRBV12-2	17	ASRTRPWLAGGISYEQY
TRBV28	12	ASRPQGASYEQY
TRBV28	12	ASRVGGGSYEQY
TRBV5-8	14	ASSLTGVKHQETQY
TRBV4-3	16	ASSQDLWRGEGTDTQY
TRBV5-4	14	ASSGGAPGSYNEQF
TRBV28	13	ASSLGLSSNQPQH
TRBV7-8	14	ASSLTSSSGSYEQY
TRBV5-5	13	ASSFRGYSGNTIY
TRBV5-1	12	ASSIPGLEETQY
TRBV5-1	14	ASSLVTSGSYNEQF
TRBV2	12	ASVELRENNEQF
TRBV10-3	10	AIRTTRDTQY
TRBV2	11	ATSVSSYNEQF
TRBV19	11	ASQRDGTDTQY
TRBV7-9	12	ASSTDRPSGGYT
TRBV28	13	ASSFGYRVQETQY
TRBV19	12	ASRVAGGPGEQF
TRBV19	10	ASSTINQPQH
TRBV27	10	ASSYEKRTQY
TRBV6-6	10	ASSTTDGGYT
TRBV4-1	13	ASSQFWTGYNSQY
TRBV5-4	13	ASSLGLAGVDEQF
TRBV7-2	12	ASSFTSGKDTQY